One and the same sample provided the 23 T cell receptor beta chains below, sequenced in a study of blood T cell repertoires in COVID-19. Method: immunoSEQ multiplex PCR; TCRdb's copy keeps in-frame clones and lacks some. The table records about 350,000 clones, more than 70% of them present only once. The sample was peripheral blood. Receptor source: a woman in her sixties with COVID-19, enrolled during active disease.

The V gene is TRBV18, the J gene TRBJ1-6; D remains ambiguous. From germline, CDR1 is KGHSH and CDR2 LQKENI. There are 16 residues in the CDR3. The germline V and J ends were trimmed by 0 bases and 7 bases, with 13 bases remaining between them. This CDR3 is CASSPPGRAGNSPLHF. The CDR3 DNA follows: TGTGCCAGCTCACCACCAGGGAGGGCTGGGAATTCACCCCTCCACTTT.

The rearrangement links TRBV10-3 to TRBJ2-5, with D uncertain. Trimming took 3 bases from V and 3 from J, leaving 17 bases between them. The CDR3 runs 16 residues. In germline, CDR1 is ENHRY, CDR2 SYGVKD. The CDR3 here is CAISELYGTAEETQYF. The CDR3 coding sequence is TGTGCCATCAGTGAATTGTACGGAACAGCCGAAGAGACCCAGTACTTC.

This clone was detected once. The chain combines TRBV5-5 with TRBJ1-5; maybe TRBD1 (5 bases). The CDR3 is 16 residues long. Germline V lookup: CDR1 SGHKS, CDR2 YYEKEE (reference sequence). The V end was cut by 4 bases, the J end by 1 base, with 15 bases between. CDR3 residues: CASSPLGGSSNQPQHF. CDR3 DNA sequence: TGTGCCAGCAGCCCCCTCGGGGGATCAAGCAATCAGCCCCAGCATTTT.

V and J are TRBV5-4 and TRBJ2-1, with 9 positions matching TRBD2. The CDR3 is 16 residues long. Per the germline V gene, CDR1 is SGHNT and CDR2 is YYREEE (reference sequence). The V and J ends lost 1 base and 2 bases, in that order; junction bases with no gene match: 4. This CDR3 is CASSLTAGGAYNEQFF. CDR3 nucleotide sequence: TGTGCCAGCAGCTTGACGGCGGGGGGGGCCTACAATGAGCAGTTCTTC.

This chain links TRBV7-6 with TRBJ2-1; 8 nucleotides agree with TRBD2. The CDR3 totals 17 residues. Germline trimming cut 5 bases from V and 0 bases from J; bases unmatched to any gene: 9. Germline V gene sequence: CDR1 SGHVS, CDR2 FNYEAQ. The CDR3 region is CASSQTSGGSSYNEQFF. CDR3 nucleotides: TGTGCCAGCAGCCAGACAAGCGGGGGTAGCTCCTACAATGAGCAGTTCTTC.

The chain recombines TRBV5-1 with TRBJ1-6; TRBD1 matches at 7 bases. Germline V lookup: CDR1 SGHRS, CDR2 YFSETQ. CDR3 length equals 14 residues. The J segment lost 6 bases and the V segment lost 1 base, leaving 1 base of the junction unmatched. The CDR3 protein is CASSLWDSNSPLHF. The CDR3 region has the DNA TGCGCCAGCAGCTTGTGGGACAGTAATTCACCCCTCCACTTT. The full variable domain, rest sourced from reference TRBV5-1 and TRBJ1-6, is KAGVTQTPRYLIKTRGQQVTLSCSPISGHRSVSWYQQTPGQGLQFLFEYFSETQRNKGNFPGRFSGRQFSNSRSEMNVSTLELGDSALYLCASSLWDSNSPLHFGNGTRLTVT.

The chain employs TRBV5-8 and TRBJ1-2; 10 nucleotides align to TRBD1. Trimming removed 5 bases from V and 4 bases from J; junction bases left unmatched: 8. The CDR3 length is 15 residues. Per germline, CDR1 SGHTS and CDR2 YDEGEE. CDR3 sequence (DNA): TGTGCCAGCAGTTGGAGACAGGGGGCGACCTATGGCTACACCTTC. Encoded protein: CASSWRQGATYGYTF.

The chain employs TRBV6-6 and TRBJ1-5; D unclear. V was trimmed by 9 bases and J by 0 bases, leaving 12 bases between them. The CDR3 has 14 amino acids. Germline V CDR1 and CDR2: MNHNY, SVGAGI (reference sequence). CDR3: CASLGANSNQPQHF. CDR3 DNA sequence: TGTGCCAGTTTAGGAGCGAATAGCAATCAGCCCCAGCATTTT.

The gene calls are TRBV28 and TRBJ2-6; D remains unclear. Trimming took 1 base from V and 0 from J, leaving 4 bases between them. CDR3 length: 15 amino acids. The germline V gene encodes CDR1 MDHEN and CDR2 SYDVKM. CDR3 sequence reads: CASSLSSSGANVLTF. The CDR3 DNA sequence: TGTGCCAGCAGTTTATCGTCCTCTGGGGCCAACGTCCTGACTTTC. Using reference TRBV28 and TRBJ2-6 for the parts outside the CDR3, the full variable domain is DVKVTQSSRYLVKRTGEKVFLECVQDMDHENMFWYRQDPGLGLRLIYFSYDVKMKEKGDIPEGYSVSREKKERFSLILESASTNQTSMYLCASSLSSSGANVLTFGAGSRLTVL.

V usage is TRBV7-2 and J usage is TRBJ2-1, with 9 positions matching TRBD2. The V gene end was trimmed by 2 bases and the J gene end by 3 bases; junction bases not matched to a gene: 5. The CDR3 spans 16 residues. Germline CDR1 reads SGHTA; CDR2 reads FQGNSA. The CDR3 reads CASSLSGLAFYNEQFF. Here the CDR3 DNA reads TGTGCCAGCAGCTTATCGGGACTAGCCTTCTACAATGAGCAGTTCTTC.

This clone has just one count. V gene TRBV12-5 combines with J gene TRBJ2-4; weak D call: TRBD2 (6 bases). Germline V lookup: CDR1 LGHNT, CDR2 FRNRAP. V was shortened by 2 bases and J by 0 bases, with 8 bases between the two germline ends. This CDR3 region has 15 residues. The CDR3 region has the DNA TGTGCTAGTGGTTTGTTGGAGGGAGCCAAAAACATTCAGTACTTC. It encodes CASGLLEGAKNIQYF.

This clone was seen a single time. The rearrangement joins TRBV6-1 to TRBJ2-3; perhaps TRBD1 as D (6 bases). Trimming took 4 bases from V and 8 from J, leaving 22 bases between them. The germline V gene encodes CDR1 MNHNS and CDR2 SASEGT. There are 16 residues in the CDR3. The CDR3 loop reads CASSGIRGKSTGTQYF. Written as DNA, the CDR3 is TGTGCCAGCAGTGGAATCAGGGGTAAGAGCACGGGTACGCAGTATTTT.

V gene TRBV7-9 combines with J gene TRBJ1-6; D may be TRBD1 (5 bases). The V and J ends lost 4 bases and 7 bases respectively, with 8 bases between them. CDR3 length: 13 residues. Germline CDR1 reads SEHNR; CDR2 reads FQNEAQ (reference sequence). DNA of the CDR3: TGTGCCAGCAGCTCTCCAGGGAATTCACCCCTCCACTTT. Its protein product is CASSSPGNSPLHF.

The chain carries TRBV19 and TRBJ1-5; weak D call: TRBD1 (6 bases). The V end lost 8 bases, the J end lost 3 bases, and 14 bases lay between the germline ends. Germline loops: CDR1 LNHDA, CDR2 SQIVND (reference sequence). The CDR3 totals 14 residues. The CDR3 sequence: CASGGPYLNQPQHF. In nucleotides, the CDR3 is TGTGCCAGTGGGGGCCCTTACCTCAATCAGCCCCAGCATTTT.

This clone was picked up one time. The chain recombines TRBV6-5 with TRBJ1-1, with D maybe TRBD1 (5 bases). The V gene's germline CDR1 is MNHEY and CDR2 SVGAGI. The CDR3 is made up of 14 amino acids. V was trimmed by 11 bases and J by 1 base, leaving 17 bases between them. The CDR3 loop reads CAAARATTNTEAFF. For the CDR3, the DNA is TGTGCCGCCGCCAGGGCCACTACGAACACTGAAGCTTTCTTT.

The chain is built from TRBV7-9 and TRBJ1-4; TRBD1 aligns across 12 bases. CDR3 length: 15 residues. After removal of 5 bases from V and 7 bases from J, the junction contained 5 bases not matched to a gene. CDR1 and CDR2 from the germline V gene are SEHNR and FQNEAQ (reference sequence). The CDR3 sequence is CASSPGTGGIEKLFF. Written as DNA, the CDR3 is TGTGCCAGCAGCCCGGGGACAGGGGGCATTGAAAAACTGTTTTTT.

The rearrangement uses TRBV25-1 and TRBJ1-2, with a tentative D call TRBD1 (6 bases). V gave up 2 bases and J gave up 2 bases, with 6 bases separating them. This CDR3 spans 13 amino acids. Germline CDR1 and CDR2: MGHDK and SYGVNS. The chain's CDR3 is CASSEDRNYGYTF. In nucleotides, the CDR3 is TGTGCCAGCAGTGAAGACAGGAACTATGGCTACACCTTC.

The CDR3 nucleotides read TGTGCCAGTCCGAATGGGGCAGCTAGAGATGGCTACACCTTC. The encoded protein is CASPNGAARDGYTF. This rearrangement joins TRBV6-5 to TRBJ1-2, with D perhaps matching TRBD1 (5 bases). The CDR3 covers 14 residues. The germline V gene encodes CDR1 MNHEY and CDR2 SVGAGI. V lost 9 bases and J lost 6, with 20 bases in between.

The rearrangement uses TRBV6-2 or TRBV6-3 and TRBJ1-5; the match to TRBD1 covers 8 bases. The CDR3 length is 14 residues. Germline V CDR1 and CDR2: MNHEY, SVGEGT. After removal of 4 bases from V and 4 bases from J, the junction contained 3 bases not matched to a gene. Written as DNA, the CDR3 is TGTGCCAGCAGTTGGGGACAGGCAAATCAGCCCCAGCATTTT. Protein product: CASSWGQANQPQHF.

The chain employs TRBV6-5 and TRBJ1-5; D remains ambiguous. This CDR3 is built from 14 residues. V gave up 6 bases and J gave up 0 bases, with 9 bases separating them. CDR1 is MNHEY, CDR2 SVGAGI, per germline. The CDR3 bases are TGTGCCAGCAGCCCCGACATTAGCAATCAGCCCCAGCATTTT. This sequence encodes CASSPDISNQPQHF.

CDR3 sequence (DNA): TGTGCCAGCAGCTTGACAGAGGCCACGGCAGATACGCAGTATTTT. Translating it yields CASSLTEATADTQYF. The genes are TRBV7-3 and TRBJ2-3; TRBD1 might be the D (5 bases). Germline V gives CDR1 SGHTA, CDR2 FQGTGA. Trimming cost V 3 bases and J 4 bases, with 14 bases left between them. There are 15 residues in the CDR3.

The chain recombines TRBV29-1 with TRBJ1-2, with D possibly being TRBD1 (5 bases). The CDR3 runs to 13 residues. Germline CDR1 SQVTM, CDR2 ANQGSEA. Trimming cost V 6 bases and J 1 base, with 12 bases left between them. The CDR3 protein is CSVGTRDNYGYTF. DNA of the CDR3: TGCAGCGTGGGAACCAGGGATAACTATGGCTACACCTTC. The full variable domain, with the rest looked up from reference TRBV29-1 and TRBJ1-2, is SAVISQKPSRDICQRGTSLTIQCQVDSQVTMMFWYRQQPGQSLTLIATANQGSEATYESGFVIDKFPISRPNLTFSTLTVSNMSPEDSSIYLCSVGTRDNYGYTFGSGTRLTVV.

This chain uses TRBV11-3 with TRBJ1-1; possibly TRBD1 for D (5 bases). The CDR3 spans 15 residues. Germline lookup yields CDR1 SGHNT and CDR2 YENEEA. The V gene lost 4 bases and the J gene lost 2 bases, with 14 bases spanning the gap. The CDR3 DNA is TGTGCCAGCAGCTCATCTAGGGGCTCTAACACTGAAGCTTTCTTT. Its protein is CASSSSRGSNTEAFF. The variable domain in full, with the rest retrieved from reference TRBV11-3 and TRBJ1-1, is EAGVVQSPRYKIIEKKQPVAFWCNPISGHNTLYWYLQNLGQGPELLIRYENEEAVDDSQLPKDRFSAERLKGVDSTLKIQPAELGDSAVYLCASSSSRGSNTEAFFGQGTRLTVV.